What follows describes a single TCR beta chain. The data belong to a study of blood T cell repertoires in COVID-19. Patients of the Seattle cohort, enrolled during active infection, were followed longitudinally. The protocol was immunoSEQ multiplex PCR, while the TCRdb copy is restricted to in-frame clones and leaves out a portion. The sample contains hundreds of thousands of clones, around 87% of which appear only once. This receptor was taken from a woman aged 55-69 years with COVID-19, enrolled during active disease. Sequenced material: peripheral blood.

CDR3 in amino acids: CASSGQRAVGGYTF. In nucleotides, the CDR3 is TGTGCCAGCAGCGGGCAGAGAGCGGTGGGTGGCTACACCTTC. This chain uses TRBV6-5 with TRBJ1-2; D is undetermined. This CDR3 contains 14 residues. V lost 6 bases and J lost 7, with 18 bases in between. Germline V gene lookup returns CDR1 MNHEY and CDR2 SVGAGI.